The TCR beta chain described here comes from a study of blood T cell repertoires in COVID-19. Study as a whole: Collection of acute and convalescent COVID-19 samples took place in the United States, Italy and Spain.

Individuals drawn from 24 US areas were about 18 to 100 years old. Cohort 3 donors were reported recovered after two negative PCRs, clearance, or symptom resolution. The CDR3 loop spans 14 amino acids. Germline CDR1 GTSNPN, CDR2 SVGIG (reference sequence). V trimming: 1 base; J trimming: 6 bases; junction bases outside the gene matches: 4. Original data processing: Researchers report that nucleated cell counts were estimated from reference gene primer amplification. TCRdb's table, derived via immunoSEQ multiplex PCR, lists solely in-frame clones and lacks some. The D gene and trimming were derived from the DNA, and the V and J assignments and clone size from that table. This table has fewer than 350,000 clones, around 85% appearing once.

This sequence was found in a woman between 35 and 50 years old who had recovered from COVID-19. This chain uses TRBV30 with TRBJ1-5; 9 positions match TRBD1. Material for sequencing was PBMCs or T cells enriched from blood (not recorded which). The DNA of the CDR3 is TGTGCCTGGAGTGGACAGGGGGAGCGTCAGCCCCAGCATTTT. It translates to CAWSGQGERQPQHF.